This T cell receptor beta chain was recovered during a study of T cells after yellow fever vaccination. Points from the study as a whole: CD4 and CD8 compartments shared a small share of clonotypes, likely from convergent recombination.

V was cut by 3 bases and J by 1 base, with 19 bases left in between. Germline loops: CDR1 SGHVS, CDR2 FNYEAQ. The CDR3 is made up of 18 amino acids. Turning to this clonotype: Its antigen is as yet unknown.

TCRdb re-called the 5' RACE reads through MiXCR, storing one row per CDR3 protein. This table holds 120,000 or so distinct CDR3 sequences, 12% to 15% found once. This clonotype originated in a man between 18 and 35 years old who received the YFV17D yellow fever vaccine. The chain uses TRBV7-6 and TRBJ1-3; possibly TRBD1 for D (6 bases). This material consisted of CD8+ T cells sorted from PBMCs, taken 5 days after the yellow fever booster vaccination. CDR3 nucleotide sequence: TGTGCCAGCAGCTTCACCGCCGGGGGGGCGGTATCTGGAAACACCATATATTTT. Protein: CASSFTAGGAVSGNTIYF.